This paragraph covers one T cell receptor (beta chain) sequence. Its antigen is not identified. Having ophthalmopathy, the donors showed moderate-to-severe activity, CAS ≥3 and NOSPECS ≥4, with disease lasting under 3 months. Amplification targeted the TCR beta CDR3 regions, with RNA transcripts as the source material. HTBI-primed RT-PCR formed the first round, and a multiplex PCR formed the second. TCRdb reprocessed the multiplex PCR reads with MiXCR, giving one entry per CDR3 protein. The sample gives hundreds of thousands of distinct CDR3 sequences, under 50% of which show up once; roughly 3.5% is in the top ten. This sample was included in a study of Graves' ophthalmopathy and Graves' hyperthyroidism. Across the study: Peripheral blood samples were taken at initial diagnosis, before any treatment. Regarding the study as a whole: Detected in blood as well were most expanded thyroid clonotypes with frequency above 0.001.

CDR1 and CDR2 from the germline V gene are SQVTM and ANQGSEA. V was shortened by 2 bases and J by 2 bases, with 7 bases between the two germline ends. This CDR3 spans 12 amino acids. The chain carries TRBV29-1 and TRBJ2-7; D perhaps matches TRBD1 (5 bases). Input material: peripheral blood. The clonotype comes from an adult man with Graves' ophthalmopathy. CDR3 sequence reads: CSVERGTYEQYF. CDR3 DNA: TGCAGCGTTGAAAGGGGAACCTACGAGCAGTACTTC.